These 27 T cell receptor beta chains were all obtained from the same sample, sequenced in a study of regulatory T cells in long-lasting Graves disease. Time point described: newly diagnosed GD, antithyroid drugs for less than 3 months. The TCR library was made from RNA that had been extracted from PBMCs in TRIzol. CDR3-region Arm-PCR and iRepertoire HTBI primers produced the TCR beta libraries. TCRdb reprocessed the multiplex PCR reads via MiXCR and lists one record per CDR3 protein. The table has approximately 490,000 distinct CDR3 sequences, roughly 16% seen once. This same sample was also part of a study on T cells in Graves' hyperthyroidism and ophthalmopathy.

Sequences were derived from peripheral blood mononuclear cells (PBMCs), sampled at new diagnosis, from a patient treated with antithyroid drugs. These receptors all stem from a man aged 35 to 55 with Graves disease.

This clonotype was seen a handful of times. CDR3 coding DNA: TGTGCCAGTAGTATGGTCCTTACCTACAATGAGCAGTTCTTC. The encoded protein is CASSMVLTYNEQFF. The V gene is TRBV19, the J gene TRBJ2-1; D not certain. Trimming shortened V by 3 bases and J by 2 bases, and 8 bases separated the two germline ends. Germline CDR1 LNHDA, CDR2 SQIVND (reference sequence). The CDR3 has 14 residues.

In this sample, this clonotype turned up a few times. This CDR3 reads CATSDPGRMNSYNEQFF. CDR3 sequence (DNA): TGTGCCACCAGTGATCCAGGACGCATGAACTCCTACAATGAGCAGTTCTTC. This chain joins TRBV24-1 and TRBJ2-1; D remains ambiguous. In germline, CDR1 is KGHDR, CDR2 SFDVKD. V was shortened by 3 bases and J by 0 bases, with 14 bases between the two germline ends. This CDR3 contains 17 residues.

The rearrangement links TRBV2 to TRBJ2-7; a possible D gene is TRBD2 (5 bases). There are 14 residues in the CDR3. Germline V gives CDR1 SNHLY, CDR2 FYNNEI. V lost 10 bases and J lost 0, with 16 bases in between. CDR3: CATLGVGSSYEQYF. CDR3 in DNA: TGTGCCACACTAGGTGTCGGAAGCTCCTACGAGCAGTACTTC.

The table lists this clonotype with a few counts. J is TRBJ2-3 and V is TRBV29-1; D remains unclear. Germline V gene sequence: CDR1 SQVTM, CDR2 ANQGSEA. CDR3 length: 12 residues. The germline V and J ends were trimmed by 2 bases and 5 bases, with 8 bases remaining between them. CDR3 coding DNA: TGCAGCGTTGAATTTACAGTAGATACGCAGTATTTT. Its protein is CSVEFTVDTQYF.

This clonotype was observed a handful of times. The chain recombines TRBV27 with TRBJ2-4; a weak D match, TRBD2 (5 bases). The CDR3 has 16 residues. Germline V lookup: CDR1 MNHEY, CDR2 SMNVEV (reference sequence). Trimming removed 4 bases from V and 0 bases from J, with 13 bases in between. The CDR3 is CASSSTGNIAKNIQYF. The CDR3 DNA sequence: TGTGCCAGCAGTTCAACGGGGAATATAGCCAAAAACATTCAGTACTTC.

The table lists this clonotype with many counts. This chain joins TRBV20-1 and TRBJ2-5, with 7 positions matching TRBD2. CDR3 size: 13 residues. The germline V gene encodes CDR1 DFQATT and CDR2 SNEGSKA (reference sequence). J lost 5 bases, V lost 2 bases, and 5 bases had no gene match. CDR3 region: CSARLAGVETQYF. The DNA for the CDR3 is TGCAGTGCTAGACTTGCGGGGGTCGAGACCCAGTACTTC.

Ten or more counts support this clonotype. The gene calls are TRBV6-1 and TRBJ2-7; D uncertain. Germline V gene data show CDR1 as MNHNS and CDR2 as SASEGT. Deletions cut 3 bases from V and 2 bases from J, with 14 bases between. CDR3 length: 15 residues. The CDR3 DNA sequence: TGTGCCAGCAGTGATCCAAGGACCCTTCCCTACGAGCAGTACTTC. Its translation: CASSDPRTLPYEQYF.

This clonotype was counted between two and nine times. Here the CDR3 DNA reads TGTGCCAGCAGCTGGCGGGGGACGAACACCGGGGAGCTGTTTTTT. Its protein is CASSWRGTNTGELFF. The gene calls are TRBV11-2 and TRBJ2-2; 7 nucleotides line up with TRBD2. Per the germline V gene, CDR1 is SGHAT and CDR2 is FQNNGV. V lost 4 bases, J lost 0 bases, and 2 bases stayed unmatched. CDR3 length equals 15 residues.

The sample holds many counts of this clonotype. This chain uses TRBV6-1 with TRBJ1-1, with TRBD1 matching 8 bases. The CDR3 is 13 amino acids. The trim removed 7 bases at V and 7 bases at J, leaving 8 bases unmatched. Germline loops: CDR1 MNHNS, CDR2 SASEGT. CDR3 region: CASIIDRGNEAFF. The CDR3 nucleotides read TGTGCCAGCATTATCGACAGGGGTAATGAAGCTTTCTTT.

At least ten counts were recorded for this clonotype. The gene calls are TRBV30 and TRBJ1-2; D not resolved. The V gene's germline CDR1 is GTSNPN and CDR2 SVGIG (reference sequence). V lost 5 bases and J lost 4, with 17 bases in between. This CDR3 region has 14 residues. The CDR3 reads CAWVPPGYGYGYTF. DNA of the CDR3: TGTGCCTGGGTCCCTCCGGGTTACGGCTATGGCTACACCTTC.

This clonotype was seen at least ten times. The chain carries TRBV20-1 and TRBJ2-3; possibly TRBD2 for D (6 bases). The ends were cut back, 0 bases at V and 5 bases at J, with 15 bases in the middle. This CDR3 has 15 amino acids. CDR1 and CDR2 from the germline V gene are DFQATT and SNEGSKA (reference sequence). Here the CDR3 DNA reads TGCAGTGCTAGAGATTCGGCGCGGGGAAGAGATACGCAGTATTTT. The encoded protein is CSARDSARGRDTQYF.

The V call is TRBV30, the J call TRBJ2-5; 8 bases fit TRBD1. CDR3 length equals 13 residues. V lost 5 bases, J lost 3 bases, and 5 bases stayed unmatched. Germline CDR1 is GTSNPN and CDR2 is SVGIG (reference sequence). The CDR3 protein is CAWQRDRKETQYF. In nucleotides, the CDR3 is TGTGCCTGGCAACGGGACAGGAAAGAGACCCAGTACTTC.

Of note for this clonotype: A read error may be the cause here, since a much bigger clone is one base away. This rearrangement joins TRBV5-1 to TRBJ2-3; 7 nucleotides match TRBD1. Germline trimming cut 4 bases from V and 4 bases from J; bases unmatched to any gene: 12. The CDR3 consists of 16 residues. Per germline, CDR1 SGHRS and CDR2 YFSETQ. The CDR3 nucleotides are TGCGCCAGCAGCCTAGAACTGGCAGGGGGTTCAGATACGCAGTATTTT. Amino acids: CASSLELAGGSDTQYF.

The V and J genes are TRBV4-2 and TRBJ2-3; 8 bases are a match to TRBD1. Germline V gene data show CDR1 as LGHNA and CDR2 as YNFKEQ. Germline trimming cut 2 bases from V and 7 bases from J; bases unmatched to any gene: 8. The CDR3 has 15 amino acids. CDR3 amino acids: CASSQTRTGPNTQYF. CDR3 coding DNA: TGTGCCAGCAGCCAAACCAGGACAGGGCCGAATACGCAGTATTTT.

There are many counts of this clonotype. The chain links TRBV6-5 to TRBJ1-2; 7 bases align to TRBD1. The CDR3 has 15 residues. V shed 2 bases, J shed 2 bases, and the junction held 5 bases outside the gene matches. Germline V CDR1 and CDR2: MNHEY, SVGAGI. The CDR3 coding sequence is TGTGCCAGCAGTTACGACCCACAGGGGAACTATGGCTACACCTTC. It encodes CASSYDPQGNYGYTF.

The table lists this clonotype with a few counts. The chain combines TRBV2 with TRBJ1-2, with 9 bases identical to TRBD1. Germline-derived CDR1 and CDR2 are SNHLY and FYNNEI. With V trimmed by 1 base and J by 8 bases, 2 bases remained unmatched. The CDR3 totals 13 residues. The CDR3 sequence is CASSEGTGEGYTF. Here the CDR3 DNA reads TGTGCCAGCAGTGAAGGGACAGGGGAAGGCTACACCTTC.

The chain is built from TRBV12-3 or TRBV12-4 and TRBJ1-1, with D tentatively TRBD1 (6 bases). CDR3 length equals 14 residues. V was trimmed by 5 bases and J by 5 bases, leaving 15 bases between them. The CDR3 nucleotides read TGTGCCAGCAGTCCGGGACACCAATCAACTGAAGCTTTCTTT. This sequence encodes CASSPGHQSTEAFF.

CDR3 sequence: CAISDSGNTIYF. In DNA, the CDR3 is TGTGCCATCAGTGACTCTGGAAACACCATATATTTT. V gene TRBV10-3 combines with J gene TRBJ1-3; no definite D call. The CDR3 runs 12 residues. Germline CDR1 ENHRY, CDR2 SYGVKD. V was trimmed by 3 bases and J by 0 bases, leaving 0 bases between them.

This clonotype was counted at least ten times. V gene TRBV5-1 combines with J gene TRBJ2-5; no firm D call. V shed 4 bases and J shed 0 bases, with 13 bases lying between them. Germline V lookup: CDR1 SGHRS, CDR2 YFSETQ. The length of the CDR3 is 15 residues. Here the CDR3 reads CASSLGVRDQETQYF. Here the CDR3 DNA reads TGCGCCAGCAGCCTAGGAGTTAGAGACCAAGAGACCCAGTACTTC.

The V gene is TRBV5-1, the J gene TRBJ1-1; TRBD1 matches 9 bases. Trimming cost V 4 bases and J 1 base; bases outside gene matches: 5. The CDR3 runs to 15 residues. Germline V CDR1 and CDR2: SGHRS, YFSETQ. The CDR3 loop is CASSTDRGWNTEAFF. The CDR3 DNA reads TGCGCCAGCAGCACGGACAGGGGATGGAACACTGAAGCTTTCTTT. Filled out from reference TRBV5-1 and TRBJ1-1, the complete variable domain reads KAGVTQTPRYLIKTRGQQVTLSCSPISGHRSVSWYQQTPGQGLQFLFEYFSETQRNKGNFPGRFSGRQFSNSRSEMNVSTLELGDSALYLCASSTDRGWNTEAFFGQGTRLTVV.

This clonotype was seen a few times. V is TRBV27 and J is TRBJ2-2; a possible D gene is TRBD1 (5 bases). Trimming removed 1 base at V and 7 bases at J, with 13 bases between. CDR1 MNHEY and CDR2 SMNVEV come from the germline V gene (reference sequence). The CDR3 length is 15 residues. The CDR3 sequence: CASSLFGQGGGELFF. In nucleotides, the CDR3 is TGTGCCAGCAGTTTATTTGGGCAGGGCGGCGGGGAGCTGTTTTTT.

This chain links TRBV10-1 with TRBJ2-5; 9 bases line up with TRBD1. This CDR3 is built from 14 residues. Germline values: CDR1 WNHNN, CDR2 SYGVQD (reference sequence). V lost 1 base to trimming and J lost 5 bases; unmatched junction nucleotides: 2. CDR3 bases: TGCGCCAGCAGTGAGTACAGGGGGCTGGAGACCCAGTACTTC. Translated: CASSEYRGLETQYF.

This clonotype was seen ten or more times. The V gene is TRBV2, the J gene TRBJ2-4; the D gene is possibly TRBD2 (5 bases). Per germline, CDR1 SNHLY and CDR2 FYNNEI. Deletions cut 3 bases from V and 0 bases from J, with 6 bases between. This CDR3 has 14 amino acids. CDR3: CASSEGVAKNIQYF. CDR3 sequence (DNA): TGTGCCAGCAGTGAGGGAGTAGCCAAAAACATTCAGTACTTC.

This clonotype was counted at least ten times. The V and J genes are TRBV11-3 and TRBJ2-1, with 7 nucleotides matching TRBD2. Germline V gene sequence: CDR1 SGHNT, CDR2 YENEEA. CDR3 length: 16 residues. V was clipped by 3 bases and J by 6 bases; unmatched bases: 11. The CDR3 DNA reads TGTGCCAGCAGCTTGGGGGTGTTGCCGGGGGGCAATGAGCAGTTCTTC. It encodes CASSLGVLPGGNEQFF.

This clonotype was counted a few times. V gene TRBV20-1 combines with J gene TRBJ2-1; D is uncertain. Trimming shortened V by 0 bases and J by 13 bases, and 4 bases separated the two germline ends. Germline loops: CDR1 DFQATT, CDR2 SNEGSKA (reference sequence). The CDR3 loop spans 9 amino acids. This chain's CDR3 is CSARDPQFF. The CDR3 DNA follows: TGCAGTGCTAGAGATCCCCAGTTCTTC.

This clonotype was found many times. The V call is TRBV7-8, the J call TRBJ2-1, with TRBD2 identical over 12 bases. The CDR3 has 13 residues. J lost 14 bases, V lost 5 bases, and 7 bases had no gene match. Looked up from germline, CDR1 is SGHVS and CDR2 is FQNEAQ. CDR3 nucleotides: TGTGCCAGCAGCACCGGACTAGCGGGATGGGAGTTCTTC. Its protein is CASSTGLAGWEFF.

This clonotype was detected many times. CDR3 protein: CASSLAGRTYNEQFF. CDR3 sequence (DNA): TGTGCCAGCAGCTTGGCCGGGAGGACCTACAATGAGCAGTTCTTC. The genes are TRBV5-6 and TRBJ2-1, with 7 bases lining up with TRBD2. Germline trimming cut 0 bases from V and 2 bases from J; bases unmatched to any gene: 2. CDR1 SGHDT and CDR2 YYEEEE come from the germline V gene. This CDR3 has 15 residues.